The 20 T cell receptor beta chains listed next were all sequenced from one sample in a study of T cells in Graves' hyperthyroidism and ophthalmopathy. Amplified TCR beta CDR3 regions came from RNA transcripts. HTBI primers were employed in a first-round RT-PCR of the TCR CDR3. TCRdb used MiXCR to reprocess the multiplex PCR reads, holding one entry per CDR3 protein. The sample consists of roughly 500,000 distinct CDR3 sequences, 46% of them appearing once. The sample consisted of peripheral blood or thyroid tissue (not recorded which). The source is an adult woman with Graves' disease, either hyperthyroidism or ophthalmopathy (not recorded which).

This clonotype was picked up many times. The chain uses TRBV5-6 and TRBJ2-6, with 11 bases lining up with TRBD2. The CDR3 runs 17 residues. CDR1 is SGHDT and CDR2 is YYEEEE in the germline V gene. The trim removed 1 base at V and 0 bases at J, leaving 0 bases unmatched. Written as DNA, the CDR3 is TGTGCCAGCAGCTTGCTAGCGGGAGGCTCTGGGGCCAACGTCCTGACTTTC. As protein: CASSLLAGGSGANVLTF.

This rearrangement joins TRBV30 to TRBJ2-7; D might be TRBD1 or TRBD2, each matching 6 bases. Trimming removed 0 bases at V and 7 bases at J, with 10 bases between. Per the germline V gene, CDR1 is GTSNPN and CDR2 is SVGIG (reference sequence). The CDR3 consists of 12 residues. The CDR3 sequence: CAWSVGGREQYF. The CDR3 DNA reads TGTGCCTGGAGTGTAGGGGGGAGAGAGCAGTACTTC.

This clonotype has a single count. This may be a read error: a much more frequent sequence differs by one nucleotide. The chain combines TRBV6-6 with TRBJ1-5; no firm D call. Germline CDR1 is MNHNY and CDR2 is SVGAGI (reference sequence). This CDR3 region has 18 residues. The germline V and J ends were trimmed by 2 bases and 2 bases, with 19 bases remaining between them. The CDR3 DNA reads as TGTGCCAGCAGTTACCCGGAGGTATCCAGGTACGGCAATCAGCCCCAGCATTTT. This sequence encodes CASSYPEVSRYGNQPQHF.

This clonotype was seen only once. The gene calls are TRBV11-2 and TRBJ1-4; a weak D match, TRBD1 (5 bases). Germline CDR1 SGHAT, CDR2 FQNNGV. The CDR3 contains 15 residues. Trimming pared 1 base from V and 2 bases from J, leaving 8 bases between. CDR3 in amino acids: CASSLGGMTNEKLFF. The CDR3 DNA follows: TGTGCCAGCAGCTTAGGGGGGATGACTAATGAAAAACTGTTTTTT.

The J gene is TRBJ2-2, the V gene TRBV7-7; D not certain. Per germline, CDR1 SSHAT and CDR2 FNYEAQ (reference sequence). CDR3 length: 10 amino acids. CDR3 nucleotide sequence: TGTGCTACGTTCGGAGAGGAGCTGTTTTTT. Residues: CATFGEELFF.

This clonotype was observed a handful of times. V and J are TRBV30 and TRBJ2-7; a weak D match, TRBD1 (5 bases). The ends were cut back, 1 base at V and 3 bases at J, with 16 bases in the middle. Per germline, CDR1 GTSNPN and CDR2 SVGIG (reference sequence). This CDR3 comprises 15 residues. The CDR3 DNA sequence: TGTGCCTGGAGTGCTTGGGGCTTAAGCCTCTACGAGCAGTACTTC. This codes for CAWSAWGLSLYEQYF.

The J gene is TRBJ1-6, the V gene TRBV10-3; no clear D. V was clipped by 6 bases and J by 2 bases, with 5 bases between them. CDR3 length equals 13 residues. Germline V gene data show CDR1 as ENHRY and CDR2 as SYGVKD. The CDR3 DNA reads TGTGCCATCAGCCAGGCCTATAATTCACCCCTCCACTTT. It is translated as CAISQAYNSPLHF.

This chain links TRBV2 with TRBJ1-5; no firm D call. The V gene lost 8 bases and the J gene lost 11 bases, with 4 bases spanning the gap. There are 8 residues in the CDR3. Germline CDR1 and CDR2: SNHLY and FYNNEI. This CDR3 is CASRAQHF. The CDR3 DNA follows: TGTGCCAGCCGGGCCCAGCATTTT.

As concerns this clonotype: A junction boundary mismatches the germline segment, possibly from a read error. This rearrangement joins TRBV20-1 to TRBJ1-4; 10 nucleotides agree with TRBD1. The CDR3 spans 15 residues. Looked up from germline, CDR1 is DFQATT and CDR2 is SNEGSKA (reference sequence). Written as DNA, the CDR3 is TGCAGTGCCAGAGCCTTCGGGACAGGGGATGAAGAACTGTTTTTT. Amino acids: CSARAFGTGDEELFF.

This rearrangement joins TRBV18 to TRBJ1-6; D not resolved. V lost 3 bases to trimming and J lost 7 bases, with 13 bases between them. The CDR3 runs to 15 residues. CDR1 and CDR2 (germline): KGHSH, LQKENI. The CDR3: CASSPGGNWNSPLHF. The DNA for the CDR3 is TGTGCCAGCTCACCGGGCGGGAATTGGAATTCACCCCTCCACTTT.

This clonotype was observed a few times. This chain connects TRBV20-1 to TRBJ2-5; no clear D gene. V shed 2 bases and J shed 1 base, with 11 bases lying between them. Per germline, CDR1 DFQATT and CDR2 SNEGSKA (reference sequence). The CDR3 totals 14 residues. The CDR3 nucleotides are TGCAGTGCTAGACCGCGACGGAGCCAAGAGACCCAGTACTTC. It codes for CSARPRRSQETQYF.

This clonotype has at least ten counts. V gene TRBV5-1 combines with J gene TRBJ2-5; a possible D gene is TRBD1 (5 bases). V was clipped by 1 base and J by 1 base, with 8 bases between them. From germline, CDR1 is SGHRS and CDR2 YFSETQ. The CDR3 loop spans 14 amino acids. The CDR3 protein is CASSLTGFQETQYF. In DNA, the CDR3 is TGCGCCAGCAGCTTGACAGGATTCCAAGAGACCCAGTACTTC. Variable domain in full (rest from reference TRBV5-1 and TRBJ2-5): KAGVTQTPRYLIKTRGQQVTLSCSPISGHRSVSWYQQTPGQGLQFLFEYFSETQRNKGNFPGRFSGRQFSNSRSEMNVSTLELGDSALYLCASSLTGFQETQYFGPGTRLLVL.

This clonotype was observed at least ten times. The chain recombines TRBV10-3 with TRBJ2-2, with 7 bases lining up with TRBD1. The CDR3 is 16 residues long. Germline trimming cut 4 bases from V and 5 bases from J; bases unmatched to any gene: 10. Germline V lookup: CDR1 ENHRY, CDR2 SYGVKD. The CDR3 spells CAISVVRGGYTGELFF. The CDR3 DNA reads TGTGCCATCAGTGTCGTGAGAGGGGGCTATACCGGGGAGCTGTTTTTT.

This clonotype was found many times. The V call is TRBV19, the J call TRBJ2-2, with no clear D. CDR1 is LNHDA, CDR2 SQIVND, per germline (reference sequence). Between the trimmed V and J ends, which lost 2 bases and 2 bases, there was a span of 9 bases. The CDR3 is 15 amino acids. CDR3 sequence: CASSITPDNTGELFF. CDR3 in DNA: TGTGCCAGTAGTATAACGCCCGACAACACCGGGGAGCTGTTTTTT. The complete variable domain, with remaining parts taken from reference TRBV19 and TRBJ2-2, reads DGGITQSPKYLFRKEGQNVTLSCEQNLNHDAMYWYRQDPGQGLRLIYYSQIVNDFQKGDIAEGYSVSREKKESFPLTVTSAQKNPTAFYLCASSITPDNTGELFFGEGSRLTVL.

The gene calls are TRBV15 and TRBJ2-1; 12 nucleotides agree with TRBD2. With V trimmed by 1 base and J by 3 bases, 4 bases remained unmatched. The CDR3 is made up of 17 amino acids. The germline gives CDR1 LNHNV, CDR2 YYDKDF (reference sequence). The CDR3 spells CATSRALLAGGYNEQFF. The CDR3 nucleotides are TGTGCCACCAGCAGAGCCCTACTAGCGGGAGGCTACAATGAGCAGTTCTTC. The complete variable domain, with remaining parts taken from reference TRBV15 and TRBJ2-1, reads DAMVIQNPRYQVTQFGKPVTLSCSQTLNHNVMYWYQQKSSQAPKLLFHYYDKDFNNEADTPDNFQSRRPNTSFCFLDIRSPGLGDTAMYLCATSRALLAGGYNEQFFGPGTRLTVL.

The rearrangement joins TRBV27 to TRBJ2-5, with 12 bases aligning to TRBD2. Trimming at V came to 5 bases and at J to 1 base, leaving 8 bases not matched to a gene. The CDR3 has 17 residues. The germline V gene has CDR1 MNHEY and CDR2 SMNVEV (reference sequence). CDR3 sequence: CASSPHQTSGSQETQYF. In DNA form, the CDR3 reads TGTGCCAGCAGTCCCCACCAGACTAGCGGGAGCCAAGAGACCCAGTACTTC.

This sequence joins TRBV2 and TRBJ2-7; 15 nucleotides align to TRBD2. V gave up 9 bases and J gave up 4 bases; unmatched junction bases: 10. Looked up from germline, CDR1 is SNHLY and CDR2 is FYNNEI. The CDR3 covers 16 residues. The chain's CDR3 is CASAGSGTSGGYEQYF. In DNA, the CDR3 is TGTGCCAGTGCGGGAAGTGGGACTAGCGGGGGGTACGAGCAGTACTTC.

Points on this clonotype: Compared with germline, one end of the junction differs, possibly owing to a read error. This sequence joins TRBV15 and TRBJ1-2, with TRBD1 identical over 7 bases. CDR3 length: 13 amino acids. From germline, CDR1 is LNHNV and CDR2 YYDKDF (reference sequence). The CDR3 loop is CAASRVTGHGYTF. The CDR3 coding sequence is TGTGCCGCCAGCAGGGTGACAGGGCATGGCTACACCTTC.

The V and J genes are TRBV7-9 and TRBJ1-4; D uncertain. CDR1 and CDR2 (germline): SEHNR, FQNEAQ (reference sequence). The CDR3 totals 10 residues. Between the trimmed V and J ends, which lost 8 bases and 8 bases, there was a span of 6 bases. CDR3 sequence (DNA): TGTGCCAGCCCCGCCGAAAAACTGTTTTTT. Residues: CASPAEKLFF.

The V and J genes are TRBV7-6 and TRBJ2-5; weak D call: TRBD2 (6 bases). In germline, CDR1 is SGHVS, CDR2 FNYEAQ. The length of the CDR3 is 13 residues. Trimming shortened V by 4 bases and J by 5 bases, and 11 bases separated the two germline ends. The CDR3 sequence: CASSSRLGETQYF. DNA of the CDR3: TGTGCCAGCAGCTCCCGACTAGGGGAGACCCAGTACTTC.